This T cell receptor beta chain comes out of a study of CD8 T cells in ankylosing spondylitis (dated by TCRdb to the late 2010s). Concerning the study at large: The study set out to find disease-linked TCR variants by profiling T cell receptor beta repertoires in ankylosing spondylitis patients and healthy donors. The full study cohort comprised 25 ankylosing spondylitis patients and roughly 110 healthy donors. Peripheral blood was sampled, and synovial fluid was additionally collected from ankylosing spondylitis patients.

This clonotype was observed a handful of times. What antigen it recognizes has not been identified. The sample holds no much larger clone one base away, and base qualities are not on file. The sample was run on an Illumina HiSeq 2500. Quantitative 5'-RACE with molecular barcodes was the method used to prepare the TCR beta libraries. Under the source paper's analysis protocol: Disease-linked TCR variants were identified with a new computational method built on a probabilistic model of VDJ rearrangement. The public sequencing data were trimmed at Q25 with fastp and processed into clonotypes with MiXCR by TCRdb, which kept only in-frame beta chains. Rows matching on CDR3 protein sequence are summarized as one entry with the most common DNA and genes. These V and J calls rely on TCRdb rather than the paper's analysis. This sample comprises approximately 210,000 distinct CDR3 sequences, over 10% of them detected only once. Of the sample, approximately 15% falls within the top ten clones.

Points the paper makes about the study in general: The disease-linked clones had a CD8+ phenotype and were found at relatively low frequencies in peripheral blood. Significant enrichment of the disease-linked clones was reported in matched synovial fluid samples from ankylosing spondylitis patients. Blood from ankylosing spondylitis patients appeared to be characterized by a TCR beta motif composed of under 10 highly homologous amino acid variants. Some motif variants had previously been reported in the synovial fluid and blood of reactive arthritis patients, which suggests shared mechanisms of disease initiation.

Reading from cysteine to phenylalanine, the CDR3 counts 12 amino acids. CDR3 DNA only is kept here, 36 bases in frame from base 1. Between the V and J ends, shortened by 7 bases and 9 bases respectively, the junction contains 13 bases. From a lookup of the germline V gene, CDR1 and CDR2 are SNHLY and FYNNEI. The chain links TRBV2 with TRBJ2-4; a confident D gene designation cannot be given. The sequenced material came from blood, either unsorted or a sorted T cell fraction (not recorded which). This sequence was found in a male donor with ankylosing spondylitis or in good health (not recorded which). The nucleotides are TGTGCCAGCAAGGGCAGGTCGGGCATTCAGTACTTC. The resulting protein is CASKGRSGIQYF.